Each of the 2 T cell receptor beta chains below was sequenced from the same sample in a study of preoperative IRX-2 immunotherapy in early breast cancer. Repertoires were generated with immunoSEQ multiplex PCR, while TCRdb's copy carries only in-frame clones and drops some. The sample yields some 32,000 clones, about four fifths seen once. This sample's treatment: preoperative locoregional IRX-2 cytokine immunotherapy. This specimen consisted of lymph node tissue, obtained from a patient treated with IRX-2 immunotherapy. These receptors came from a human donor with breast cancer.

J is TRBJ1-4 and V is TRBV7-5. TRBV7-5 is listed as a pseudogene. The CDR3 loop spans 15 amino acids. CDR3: CASSLAVYPGEKLFF. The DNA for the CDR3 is TGTGCCAGCAGCTTAGCGGTCTACCCGGGGGAAAAACTGTTTTTT.

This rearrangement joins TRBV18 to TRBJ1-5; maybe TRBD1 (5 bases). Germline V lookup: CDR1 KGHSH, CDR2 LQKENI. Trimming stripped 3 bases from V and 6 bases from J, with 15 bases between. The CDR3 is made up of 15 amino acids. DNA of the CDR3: TGTGCCAGCTCACCGACAAGAGCCGGGGGTCAGCCCCAGCATTTT. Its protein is CASSPTRAGGQPQHF.